This T cell receptor beta chain was documented in a study of OX40 agonist ivuxolimab in advanced cancers. Overall study findings and caveats: On average, CD8+ T cells showed a greater number of expanded clones than CD4+.

This table comes from immunoSEQ multiplex PCR, and its TCRdb copy is limited to in-frame clones, with some not included. The sample lists about 50,000 clones; around nine tenths were seen once. CDR1 MNHEY and CDR2 SVGAGI come from the germline V gene. Trimming cost V 2 bases and J 2 bases, with 7 bases left between them. There are 13 residues in the CDR3. Turning to this clone: Antigen unknown.

The sequences come from CD4+ or CD8+ T cells sorted from blood, collected in a trial of the OX40 agonist ivuxolimab. This chain uses TRBV6-5 with TRBJ2-7; tentative D call: TRBD1 (6 bases). This clonotype originated in an adult with an advanced solid tumor such as melanoma, head and neck, liver or kidney cancer. In nucleotides, the CDR3 is TGTGCCAGCAGTTACGACAGGCCCTACGAGCAGTACTTC. Its protein product is CASSYDRPYEQYF.